Following are 18 T cell receptor beta chains from one sample sequenced in a study of shared clonotypes between healthy human individuals. Assay used: immunoSEQ multiplex PCR; TCRdb lists only in-frame clones, some missing. The sample lists about 1.5 million clones, roughly 96% occurring once. Input material: naive CD4+ T cells sorted from blood. Subset meaning: CD45RA+ positively selected. The receptor set was obtained from a young man in good health.

The chain links TRBV2 to TRBJ2-7; tentative D call: TRBD2 (6 bases). The CDR3 contains 13 residues. V gave up 6 bases and J gave up 0 bases, with 9 bases separating them. Per the germline V gene, CDR1 is SNHLY and CDR2 is FYNNEI. As DNA, the CDR3 is TGTGCCAGCAGGCTAGCGAACTCCTACGAGCAGTACTTC. This gives the protein CASRLANSYEQYF. Based on the CDR3 plus reference TRBV2 and TRBJ2-7, the full variable domain is EPEVTQTPSHQVTQMGQEVILRCVPISNHLYFYWYRQILGQKVEFLVSFYNNEISEKSEIFDDQFSVERPDGSNFTLKIRSTKLEDSAMYFCASRLANSYEQYFGPGTRLTVT.

J is TRBJ2-3 and V is TRBV5-4, with 11 bases matching TRBD2. Germline assignment: CDR1 SGHNT and CDR2 YYREEE (reference sequence). J gave up 1 base and V 1 base, and 2 bases lay outside the gene matches. This CDR3 is built from 16 residues. CDR3 bases: TGTGCCAGCAGCTTGATAGCGGGAGGGGGCACAGATACGCAGTATTTT. Protein: CASSLIAGGGTDTQYF. The full variable domain, completed using reference TRBV5-4 and TRBJ2-3, is ETGVTQSPTHLIKTRGQQVTLRCSSQSGHNTVSWYQQALGQGPQFIFQYYREEENGRGNFPPRFSGLQFPNYSSELNVNALELDDSALYLCASSLIAGGGTDTQYFGPGTRLTVL.

The chain has TRBV25-1 and TRBJ1-4, with TRBD1 as a possible D gene (5 bases). The CDR3 runs 16 residues. Germline-derived CDR1 and CDR2 are MGHDK and SYGVNS. Trimming shortened V by 4 bases and J by 8 bases, and 20 bases separated the two germline ends. Here the CDR3 DNA reads TGTGCCAGCAGTGCGTTTTCCGGGCAGGGTGGAGAAAAACTGTTTTTT. Translation: CASSAFSGQGGEKLFF.

V usage is TRBV13 and J usage is TRBJ2-3; possibly TRBD2 for D (6 bases). Germline-derived CDR1 and CDR2 are PRHDT and FYEKMQ (reference sequence). V lost 7 bases, J lost 8 bases, and 13 bases lay in between. CDR3 length equals 12 residues. The CDR3 sequence: CASITRGGTQYF. As DNA, the CDR3 is TGTGCCAGCATCACTCGGGGAGGTACGCAGTATTTT.

Only one count was recorded for this clone. The chain links TRBV9 to TRBJ2-3, with D tentatively TRBD2 (5 bases). The CDR3 extends over 17 amino acids. Germline CDR1 reads SGDLS; CDR2 reads YYNGEE. The ends were cut back, 4 bases at V and 1 base at J, with 19 bases in the middle. The CDR3 reads CASSPRGSRGGTDTQYF. In DNA form, the CDR3 reads TGTGCCAGCAGCCCTAGAGGCTCCCGGGGTGGCACAGATACGCAGTATTTT.

The chain carries TRBV28 and TRBJ2-3, with 13 bases aligning to TRBD2. V dropped 5 bases and J dropped 4; count of bases not matched to a gene: 6. The CDR3 totals 16 residues. CDR1 and CDR2 from the germline V gene are MDHEN and SYDVKM. The CDR3 DNA follows: TGTGCCAGCAGTACGACTAGCGGGAGGTCCGCAGATACGCAGTATTTT. The encoded protein is CASSTTSGRSADTQYF.

In this sample, this clone turned up once. V gene TRBV11-3 combines with J gene TRBJ2-3; the D is unclear. CDR1 and CDR2 (germline): SGHNT, YENEEA. V dropped 5 bases and J dropped 3 bases, with 15 bases sitting between them. The CDR3 is made up of 15 amino acids. CDR3 nucleotide sequence: TGTGCCAGCAGCCCATCGGGCACTAAGACAGATACGCAGTATTTT. Protein: CASSPSGTKTDTQYF.

V usage is TRBV18 and J usage is TRBJ2-7; D call uncertain. The germline CDR1 and CDR2 sequences are KGHSH and LQKENI. The V end lost 0 bases, the J end lost 8 bases, and 8 bases lay between the germline ends. CDR3 length: 12 residues. The CDR3 DNA sequence: TGTGCCAGCTCACCACCGGGCACTAAGCAGTACTTC. Protein: CASSPPGTKQYF.

The rearrangement links TRBV30 to TRBJ2-2; D ambiguous. Trimming cost V 0 bases and J 6 bases, with 8 bases left between them. In germline, CDR1 is GTSNPN, CDR2 SVGIG (reference sequence). CDR3 length: 13 amino acids. The DNA of the CDR3 is TGTGCCTGGAGTGTGGGCTGGGCCGGGGAGCTGTTTTTT. Translated: CAWSVGWAGELFF.

J is TRBJ2-1 and V is TRBV7-2; a weak D match, TRBD2 (6 bases). The CDR3 loop spans 13 amino acids. Trimming took 1 base from V and 9 from J, leaving 10 bases between them. CDR1 and CDR2 (germline): SGHTA, FQGNSA. The CDR3 region has the DNA TGTGCCAGCAGCTTAGATATACTAGCTGAGCAGTTCTTC. It is translated as CASSLDILAEQFF.

This clone came up once. This CDR3 reads CASRTTGTGVNEQFF. The CDR3 DNA is TGTGCCAGTCGCACAACCGGGACAGGGGTCAATGAGCAGTTCTTC. The genes are TRBV2 and TRBJ2-1; 10 positions agree with TRBD1. CDR3 length: 15 residues. With V trimmed by 9 bases and J by 6 bases, 11 bases remained unmatched. CDR1 SNHLY and CDR2 FYNNEI come from the germline V gene.

V is TRBV7-2 and J is TRBJ1-1, with 9 bases identical to TRBD1. Germline V gene sequence: CDR1 SGHTA, CDR2 FQGNSA. V dropped 5 bases and J dropped 5; count of bases not matched to a gene: 6. The CDR3 extends over 14 amino acids. Here the CDR3 DNA reads TGTGCCAGCAGCACACAGGGGGCACGGACTGAAGCTTTCTTT. This codes for CASSTQGARTEAFF.

The chain recombines TRBV7-3 with TRBJ2-7; the D is unclear. This CDR3 region has 14 residues. Between the trimmed V and J ends, which lost 3 bases and 1 base, there was a span of 10 bases. The germline CDR1 and CDR2 sequences are SGHTA and FQGTGA. CDR3 in amino acids: CASSFDGNSYEQYF. CDR3 bases: TGTGCCAGCAGCTTTGACGGAAATTCCTACGAGCAGTACTTC.

This clone was picked up one time. The rearrangement joins TRBV6-1 to TRBJ2-2; D gene unclear. The V and J ends lost 7 bases and 5 bases respectively, with 14 bases between them. The V gene's germline CDR1 is MNHNS and CDR2 SASEGT. CDR3 length equals 14 residues. The DNA for the CDR3 is TGTGCCAGCACCCTGGGTGGTGCTACCGGGGAGCTGTTTTTT. This translates into CASTLGGATGELFF.

The V call is TRBV7-2, the J call TRBJ2-7; D is possibly TRBD1 or TRBD2 (5 bases each). V was cut by 2 bases and J by 2 bases, with 13 bases left in between. The germline CDR1 and CDR2 sequences are SGHTA and FQGNSA. The CDR3 consists of 15 residues. The CDR3 sequence is CASSLLPGTTYEQYF. Written as DNA, the CDR3 is TGTGCCAGCAGCTTATTGCCCGGGACCACCTACGAGCAGTACTTC.

CDR3 nucleotide sequence: TGTGCCAGCAGGACGGACAGGTCTCGAGATACGCAGTATTTT. The encoded protein is CASRTDRSRDTQYF. The chain couples TRBV2 to TRBJ2-3, with TRBD1 identical over 7 bases. V shed 6 bases, J shed 5 bases, and the junction held 8 bases outside the gene matches. The CDR3 is made up of 14 amino acids. Germline CDR1 is SNHLY and CDR2 is FYNNEI.

CDR3 nucleotide sequence: TGCGCCAGCAGCTTGGGGGAGATCTACCAAGAGACCCAGTACTTC. It translates to CASSLGEIYQETQYF. V usage is TRBV5-1 and J usage is TRBJ2-5; D may be TRBD2 (5 bases). This CDR3 comprises 15 residues. Germline V gene data show CDR1 as SGHRS and CDR2 as YFSETQ. Trimming pared 0 bases from V and 0 bases from J, leaving 9 bases between.

J is TRBJ1-5 and V is TRBV6-5; 8 bases are a match to TRBD1. Per germline, CDR1 MNHEY and CDR2 SVGAGI. V was clipped by 7 bases and J by 4 bases; unmatched bases: 6. The CDR3 is 14 amino acids. The CDR3 sequence: CASKGTGVNQPQHF. The CDR3 nucleotides are TGTGCCAGCAAGGGGACAGGAGTTAATCAGCCCCAGCATTTT.